This TCR beta chain came from a study of PD-1 blockade in classical Hodgkin lymphoma. Assay used: immunoSEQ multiplex PCR; TCRdb lists only in-frame clones, some missing. There are about 9,100 clones in the sample; 74% occur only once, and 4% lies in the top ten. With no exception, relapse followed autologous stem cell transplantation in all patients, and brentuximab vedotin exposure varied. Magnetic depletion of unwanted cells isolated CD4+ T cells from thawed PBMCs. Notes on the study in general: Patients newly diagnosed and complete responders had comparable baseline diversity.

Note on this clone: The target antigen is unknown.

Here the sequenced sample was CD4+ T cells from blood, taken at baseline. The clonotype originates from a human donor with classical Hodgkin lymphoma.

CDR3 amino acids: CASSRGDQGTEAFF. In nucleotides, the CDR3 is TGCGCCAGCAGTCGGGGTGATCAGGGCACTGAAGCTTTCTTT. The chain joins TRBV5-1 to TRBJ1-1, with D perhaps matching TRBD1 (5 bases). Germline V gene data show CDR1 as SGHRS and CDR2 as YFSETQ. Trimming removed 5 bases from V and 4 bases from J, with 15 bases in between. This CDR3 contains 14 residues.